This T cell receptor (beta chain) emerged from a study of radiotherapy plus CTLA-4 blockade in lung cancer (dated by TCRdb to 2016 to 2018). Study-level background: Among enrolled patients, around 18% had an objective response and 31% reached disease control. Broader findings and caveats from the paper: Increased serum interferon-beta after radiation, together with early dynamic changes in blood T cell clones, were reported to be the strongest predictors of response. After treatment with radiotherapy and ipilimumab, TCR clones that came from tumors expanded in the peripheral blood.

The study tested focal radiation therapy combined with CTLA-4 blockade (ipilimumab) in patients with chemo-refractory metastatic non-small-cell lung cancer. Details on this clone: Its recognized antigen is unknown. The input lacks base qualities; no much larger clone sits a single base away.

The library was made by the immunoSEQ multiplex PCR assay. Entries here come from immuneACCESS through TCRdb and include only in-frame sequences with V and J called. Some clones fail to appear in such tables; in the studies checked, an unresolved V gene covers under half of the shortfall, and the cause of the remainder is unknown. This sample is represented by tens of thousands of clones; approximately 83% of them were singletons. The top ten clonotypes cover 2% to 2.5% of the sample. Trimming accounts for 9 bases at V and 0 bases at J, while the number of junction bases matched to no gene is 4. The CDR3 sequence holds 17 residues, the cysteine and phenylalanine included. Kept here is only the CDR3 DNA, which spans 51 bases and is read in frame from base 1. CDR1 is given as LNHDA and CDR2 as SQIVND, both from the germline V gene (reference sequence).

The specimen comprised peripheral blood, sampled from a patient treated with radiotherapy plus ipilimumab. The rearranged chain carries TRBV19 and TRBJ2-6; 14 middle bases align to TRBD2. The TCR comes from a human donor with non-small cell lung cancer who had a partial response to radiotherapy plus ipilimumab. The nucleotide sequence reads TGTGCCAGACCGGGGACTAGCGGGAGCTCTGGGGCCAACGTCCTGACTTTC. This translates into CARPGTSGSSGANVLTF.